A selection of T cell receptor beta chains follows, all from one sample in a study of blood T cell repertoires in COVID-19. TCRdb's copy holds only in-frame clones and misses some; the assay was immunoSEQ multiplex PCR. The sample records some 340,000 clones, roughly four fifths being singletons. Material: PBMCs or T cells enriched from blood (not recorded which). The receptors were sampled from a woman in her fifties or sixties who had recovered from COVID-19. Both conserved end residues are part of each CDR3. D genes are given only for firm matches. The listing skips clone size in some rows; elsewhere it reads once, few, many or a size class.

d_call,j_call,v_call,clone_size,cdr3_aa,cdr3_nt
TRBD1,TRBJ1-2,TRBV25-1,-,CASSEEGTGVDYGYTF,TGTGCCAGCAGTGAGGAGGGGACAGGTGTCGACTATGGCTACACCTTC
-,TRBJ1-2,TRBV18,-,CASSPGKNYGYTF,TGTGCCAGCTCACCGGGCAAAAACTATGGCTACACCTTC
TRBD2,TRBJ2-3,TRBV15,few,CATSREEASGPPQYF,TGTGCCACCAGCAGAGAAGAGGCTAGCGGGCCTCCGCAGTATTTT
TRBD1,TRBJ2-4,TRBV27,-,CASSSLNRGKNIQYF,TGTGCCAGCAGTTCCCTAAACAGGGGCAAAAACATTCAGTACTTC
TRBD2,TRBJ2-1,TRBV5-1,-,CASTSTSGGLNEQFF,TGCGCCAGCACCTCGACTAGCGGGGGTCTAAATGAGCAGTTCTTC
TRBD2,TRBJ2-7,TRBV5-1,-,CASSNGLAGLEQYF,TGCGCCAGCAGCAACGGACTAGCGGGTCTCGAGCAGTACTTC
TRBD1,TRBJ1-4,TRBV5-6,-,CASSYGTVNEKLFF,TGTGCCAGCAGCTACGGGACAGTTAATGAAAAACTGTTTTTT
-,TRBJ1-6,TRBV30,-,CAWRAQANRAPLHF,TGTGCCTGGAGAGCGCAGGCCAACAGGGCACCCCTCCACTTT
-,TRBJ1-1,TRBV11-1,-,CASSLVGGTEAFF,TGTGCCAGCAGCTTAGTAGGCGGTACTGAAGCTTTCTTT
-,TRBJ1-1,TRBV12-3/TRBV12-4,once,CASSLRGIEAFF,TGTGCCAGCAGTTTACGGGGGATTGAAGCTTTCTTT
TRBD2,TRBJ2-3,TRBV7-2,few,CASSFSGGAISTDTQYF,TGTGCCAGCAGTTTTAGCGGGGGGGCTATTAGCACAGATACGCAGTATTTT
TRBD2,TRBJ2-3,TRBV19,-,CASTPGILAGSSTDTQYF,TGTGCCAGTACCCCCGGCATACTAGCGGGGTCTAGCACAGATACGCAGTATTTT
-,TRBJ1-1,TRBV6-1,-,CASSDGGTNTEAFF,TGTGCCAGCAGTGATGGGGGCACGAACACTGAAGCTTTCTTT
TRBD1,TRBJ2-7,TRBV2,-,CASSGTGGPYEQYF,TGTGCCAGCAGCGGGACAGGGGGCCCCTACGAGCAGTACTTC
TRBD2,TRBJ2-5,TRBV10-1,-,CATPGVSGKDQETQYF,TGCGCCACCCCCGGGGTTAGCGGGAAGGACCAAGAGACCCAGTACTTC
TRBD1,TRBJ1-5,TRBV27,few,CASSLWGQGALGQPQHF,TGTGCCAGCAGTTTATGGGGACAGGGGGCATTAGGTCAGCCCCAGCATTTT
TRBD2,TRBJ2-7,TRBV9,few,CASSTNLAGGPLDYEQYF,TGTGCCAGCAGCACCAACCTAGCGGGAGGCCCTCTAGACTACGAGCAGTACTTC
TRBD2,TRBJ2-1,TRBV7-2,-,CASSLDAGVGEQFF,TGTGCCAGCAGCTTAGATGCGGGGGTCGGTGAGCAGTTCTTC